A single sample is the source of the 24 T cell receptor beta chains below, sequenced in a study of molecular identifiers for immune sequencing clone quantification. A single record per CDR3 protein comes from TCRdb applying MiXCR to the PCR reads. The sample records 70,000 to 95,000 distinct CDR3 sequences, roughly 19% being singletons. The sequenced sample consisted of naive CD8+ T cells from blood, with Jurkat cell RNA spiked in. The subset is: FACS-sorted CD8+CD4-CCR7+CD45RA+ naive T cells. These receptors originate from a human donor in good health. Some libraries in this study had Jurkat cell RNA spiked in.

The chain employs TRBV10-3 and TRBJ2-7, with TRBD2 identical over 10 bases. The CDR3 is made up of 20 amino acids. The J segment lost 5 bases and the V segment lost 2 bases, leaving 21 bases of the junction unmatched. Germline CDR1 is ENHRY and CDR2 is SYGVKD. This CDR3 reads CAISEPSDRGVAGGTHEQYF. In DNA, the CDR3 is TGTGCCATCAGTGAGCCCTCTGACAGGGGAGTAGCGGGAGGAACCCACGAGCAGTACTTC.

This clonotype has a count of ten or more. The rearrangement links TRBV9 to TRBJ2-7; the D gene is possibly TRBD2 (6 bases). V was shortened by 0 bases and J by 0 bases, with 13 bases between the two germline ends. This CDR3 is built from 16 residues. CDR1 and CDR2 (germline): SGDLS, YYNGEE. This CDR3 is CASSVDWGLNSYEQYF. The CDR3 bases are TGTGCCAGCAGCGTAGATTGGGGACTGAACTCCTACGAGCAGTACTTC. The whole variable domain, filled in from reference TRBV9 and TRBJ2-7, reads DSGVTQTPKHLITATGQRVTLRCSPRSGDLSVYWYQQSLDQGLQFLIQYYNGEERAKGNILERFSAQQFPDLHSELNLSSLELGDSALYFCASSVDWGLNSYEQYFGPGTRLTVT.

This clonotype showed up many times. The genes are TRBV5-6 and TRBJ1-1; 7 positions match TRBD1. This CDR3 contains 14 residues. The ends lost 5 bases at V and 7 bases at J; junction bases unmatched: 11. The germline CDR1 and CDR2 sequences are SGHDT and YYEEEE. This chain's CDR3 is CASRYGGTEYEAFF. CDR3 in DNA: TGTGCCAGCAGGTATGGGGGGACAGAATATGAAGCTTTCTTT.

This clonotype has a count of ten or more. This chain joins TRBV4-3 and TRBJ2-1, with 8 bases matching TRBD2. Germline values: CDR1 LGHNA, CDR2 YSLEER. There are 16 residues in the CDR3. J was trimmed by 7 bases and V by 0 bases; bases with no gene match: 8. CDR3 protein: CASSQERLALKNEQFF. The CDR3 nucleotides read TGCGCCAGCAGCCAAGAACGACTAGCGCTCAAGAATGAGCAGTTCTTC.

The table lists this clonotype with many counts. This chain uses TRBV27 with TRBJ2-5; D not resolved. Germline loops: CDR1 MNHEY, CDR2 SMNVEV (reference sequence). The CDR3 runs 14 residues. V gave up 5 bases and J gave up 2 bases, with 12 bases separating them. The chain's CDR3 is CASSLSGRQETQYF. The CDR3 DNA is TGTGCCAGCAGTCTGTCGGGTCGACAAGAGACCCAGTACTTC.

This clonotype was detected ten times or more. V and J are TRBV7-9 and TRBJ1-1; D is perhaps TRBD1 (6 bases). The germline V gene has CDR1 SEHNR and CDR2 FQNEAQ (reference sequence). With 5 bases removed from V and 1 base from J, the gap between germline ends came to 11 bases. CDR3 length equals 14 residues. The DNA of the CDR3 is TGTGCCAGCAGCGTAGAGACAGGGAACACTGAAGCTTTCTTT. Protein: CASSVETGNTEAFF.

This clonotype was found many times. The junction departs from the called germline gene at one end, perhaps through a read error. This chain joins TRBV5-4 and TRBJ2-5, with D perhaps being TRBD1 or TRBD2 (5 bases each). Germline lookup yields CDR1 SGHNT and CDR2 YYREEE (reference sequence). CDR3 size: 15 residues. CDR3 loop: CASSSKIGTDETQCF. In DNA, the CDR3 is TGTGCCAGCAGCTCGAAAATCGGGACCGACGAGACCCAGTGCTTC.

This clonotype was seen ten or more times. The chain joins TRBV7-9 to TRBJ2-6; the D call may be TRBD1 or TRBD2 (5 bases each). The CDR3 runs 17 residues. Trimming pared 0 bases from V and 2 bases from J, leaving 11 bases between. Germline CDR1 reads SEHNR; CDR2 reads FQNEAQ (reference sequence). The DNA for the CDR3 is TGTGCCAGCAGCTTAGCGGGGACGCCCCCTGGGGCCAACGTCCTGACTTTC. Translated, it gives CASSLAGTPPGANVLTF.

A few counts support this clonotype. This sequence may be a read error, since a much larger clone differs from it by one base. The V call is TRBV15, the J call TRBJ1-4; D not certain. The germline V and J ends were trimmed by 3 bases and 10 bases, with 15 bases remaining between them. The CDR3 totals 14 residues. CDR1 is LNHNV and CDR2 is YYDKDF in the germline V gene (reference sequence). In DNA, the CDR3 is TGTGCCACCAGCAGGCAAGTGGAGGGTGGAAAACTGTTTTTT. Translation: CATSRQVEGGKLFF.

This clonotype came up many times. The J gene is TRBJ2-3, the V gene TRBV28; 8 bases align to TRBD2. The CDR3 has 15 amino acids. Germline CDR1 MDHEN, CDR2 SYDVKM. Unmatched junction bases numbered 3, after V lost 2 bases and J lost 2 bases. As DNA, the CDR3 is TGTGCCAGCAGTTTAACTAGCGGATACACAGATACGCAGTATTTT. Its translation is CASSLTSGYTDTQYF.

This clonotype has ten or more counts. V is TRBV11-2 and J is TRBJ1-1; unclear D gene. Trimming removed 5 bases from V and 3 bases from J, with 7 bases in between. Germline V gene lookup returns CDR1 SGHAT and CDR2 FQNNGV. The CDR3 loop spans 12 amino acids. CDR3 DNA: TGTGCCAGCAGCCGAGACTACACTGAAGCTTTCTTT. It codes for CASSRDYTEAFF.

This chain joins TRBV12-3 or TRBV12-4 and TRBJ2-7; a weak D match, TRBD1 (5 bases). The length of the CDR3 is 14 residues. The V gene lost 8 bases and the J gene lost 0 bases, with 14 bases spanning the gap. The CDR3 reads CASAEDTFSYEQYF. In nucleotides, the CDR3 is TGTGCCAGCGCCGAGGACACCTTCTCCTACGAGCAGTACTTC.

Note on this clonotype: One end of the junction is discordant with germline, which a read error may explain. V and J are TRBV4-3 and TRBJ1-2; TRBD1 aligns across 10 bases. The length of the CDR3 is 15 residues. Germline-derived CDR1 and CDR2 are LGHNA and YSLEER. CDR3: CASSQGQGINYDYTF. In nucleotides, the CDR3 is TGCGCCAGCAGCCAGGGACAGGGGATTAACTATGACTACACCTTC.

This clonotype has just a few counts. This clone may be a read error of a much larger clone one base away. Here the CDR3 omits its conserved ending phenylalanine or tryptophan, so a read error is the likely source. This chain connects TRBV25-1 to TRBJ2-3; 7 nucleotides agree with TRBD1. Trimming removed 2 bases from V and 6 bases from J; junction bases left unmatched: 11. CDR1 MGHDK and CDR2 SYGVNS come from the germline V gene. This CDR3 region has 16 residues. CDR3 region: CASSEPPGQRMDTQYL. CDR3 coding DNA: TGTGCCAGCAGTGAACCTCCGGGACAGAGGATGGATACGCAGTATCTT.

This clonotype was recorded at least ten times. DNA of the CDR3: TGTGCCAGCAGCTTACAGGGGGCTGGACAGCCCCAGCATTTT. Translated: CASSLQGAGQPQHF. The chain has TRBV7-2 and TRBJ1-5; 8 bases match TRBD1. The CDR3 loop spans 14 amino acids. The germline V gene has CDR1 SGHTA and CDR2 FQGNSA. The V segment lost 2 bases and the J segment 7 bases; nucleotides outside the gene matches: 4. Full variable domain (rest looked up from reference TRBV7-2 and TRBJ1-5): GAGVSQSPSNKVTEKGKDVELRCDPISGHTALYWYRQSLGQGLEFLIYFQGNSAPDKSGLPSDRFSAERTGGSVSTLTIQRTQQEDSAVYLCASSLQGAGQPQHFGDGTRLSIL.

This clonotype has ten or more counts. The chain couples TRBV27 to TRBJ2-3; TRBD2 matches at 13 bases. CDR1 and CDR2 (germline): MNHEY, SMNVEV (reference sequence). The junction had 7 bases not matched to a gene; V was cut back by 5 bases and J by 8 bases. This CDR3 comprises 15 residues. In DNA form, the CDR3 reads TGTGCCAGCAGTACACTAGCGGGAGGGCCGGGTACGCAGTATTTT. It encodes CASSTLAGGPGTQYF.

Ten or more counts support this clonotype. The V and J genes are TRBV7-9 and TRBJ2-3, with 11 nucleotides matching TRBD1. The CDR3 extends over 16 amino acids. Losses at the gene ends were 5 bases for V and 3 bases for J; bases not matched to a gene: 7. Germline CDR1 is SEHNR and CDR2 is FQNEAQ (reference sequence). CDR3 region: CASSIRTGGETDTQYF. CDR3 DNA: TGTGCCAGCAGCATACGGACAGGGGGCGAAACAGATACGCAGTATTTT.

This clonotype came up many times. The chain is built from TRBV23-1 and TRBJ2-4; 10 bases map to TRBD1. TRBV23-1 carries the ORF label, with uncertain function. The length of the CDR3 is 14 residues. Trimming at V came to 9 bases and at J to 4 bases, leaving 6 bases not matched to a gene. The CDR3 sequence is CARRQGARKNIQYF. CDR3 bases: TGCGCCAGGAGACAGGGGGCTCGTAAAAACATTCAGTACTTC.

This clonotype was counted at least ten times. The chain couples TRBV7-2 to TRBJ1-1; possible D gene TRBD1, 6 bases. Germline loops: CDR1 SGHTA, CDR2 FQGNSA. Trimming left V 4 bases short and J 5 bases short, with 14 bases between. This CDR3 has 14 residues. The CDR3 bases are TGTGCCAGCAGCTCTCTACAGGGAGGAACTGAAGCTTTCTTT. Residues: CASSSLQGGTEAFF.

As to this clonotype: This sequence may be a read error, since a much larger clone differs from it by one base. V is TRBV15 and J is TRBJ2-7; TRBD2 is a possible D gene (6 bases). The length of the CDR3 is 14 residues. Trimming took off 0 bases at V and 5 bases at J, with 11 bases between the two ends. Germline assignment: CDR1 LNHNV and CDR2 YYDKDF (reference sequence). The DNA of the CDR3 is TGTGCCACCAGCAGAGATGGAGGGGACGACGAGCAGTACTTC. Its translation: CATSRDGGDDEQYF.

This clonotype was found many times. The chain recombines TRBV7-8 with TRBJ1-1; D ambiguous. The germline CDR1 and CDR2 sequences are SGHVS and FQNEAQ. The CDR3 consists of 12 residues. The V and J ends lost 0 bases and 4 bases respectively, with 3 bases between them. CDR3 DNA: TGTGCCAGCAGCTTAGCGAGCACTGAAGCTTTCTTT. Translation gives CASSLASTEAFF.

This clonotype was seen repeatedly, ten times or more. The rearrangement joins TRBV28 to TRBJ2-7; 8 bases are shared with TRBD1. Trimming took 5 bases from V and 1 from J; bases not matched to a gene: 7. The CDR3 has 15 amino acids. Per germline, CDR1 MDHEN and CDR2 SYDVKM. CDR3 sequence reads: CASSHPGQESYEQYF. The CDR3 nucleotides are TGTGCCAGCAGTCATCCGGGACAGGAGTCCTACGAGCAGTACTTC.

This clonotype was seen at least ten times. Here the CDR3 DNA reads TGCGCCAGCAGCCAAGAGCCAAGCTCTGGGGCCAACGTCCTGACTTTC. As protein: CASSQEPSSGANVLTF. The chain links TRBV4-1 to TRBJ2-6; the D is unclear. V was cut by 0 bases and J by 0 bases, with 6 bases left in between. CDR1 MGHRA and CDR2 YSYEKL come from the germline V gene. The CDR3 length is 16 residues.

The V gene is TRBV13, the J gene TRBJ1-5; tentative D call: TRBD1 (6 bases). This CDR3 is built from 14 residues. V gave up 3 bases and J gave up 5 bases, with 11 bases separating them. The germline V gene encodes CDR1 PRHDT and CDR2 FYEKMQ (reference sequence). Here the CDR3 reads CASSLGRGDQPQHF. The DNA of the CDR3 is TGTGCCAGCAGCTTGGGCAGGGGCGATCAGCCCCAGCATTTT.